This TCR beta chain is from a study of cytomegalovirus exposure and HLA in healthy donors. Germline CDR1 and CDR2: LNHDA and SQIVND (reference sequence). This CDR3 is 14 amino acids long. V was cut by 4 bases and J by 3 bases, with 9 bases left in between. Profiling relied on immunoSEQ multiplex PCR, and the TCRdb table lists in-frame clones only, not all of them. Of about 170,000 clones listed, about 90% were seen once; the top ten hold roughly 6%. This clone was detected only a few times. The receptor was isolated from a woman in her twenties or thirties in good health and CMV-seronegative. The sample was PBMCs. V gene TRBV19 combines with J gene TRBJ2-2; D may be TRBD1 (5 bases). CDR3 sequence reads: CASSTGWDTGELFF. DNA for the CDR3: TGTGCCAGTAGTACAGGGTGGGACACCGGGGAGCTGTTTTTT. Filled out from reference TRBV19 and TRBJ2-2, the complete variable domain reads DGGITQSPKYLFRKEGQNVTLSCEQNLNHDAMYWYRQDPGQGLRLIYYSQIVNDFQKGDIAEGYSVSREKKESFPLTVTSAQKNPTAFYLCASSTGWDTGELFFGEGSRLTVL.